This T cell receptor beta chain came from a study of cytotoxic CD8 clonotypes in ibrutinib-treated CLL. The CDR3 has 13 amino acids. V was shortened by 6 bases and J by 3 bases, with 9 bases between the two germline ends. Germline loops: CDR1 MDHEN, CDR2 SYDVKM. Some clones are missing from TCRdb's copy, which holds only in-frame ones; the method was immunoSEQ multiplex PCR. The profile shows more than 140,000 clones, roughly 77% of them singletons. On this clone: The antigen is undetermined.

Overall study findings and caveats: Baseline-level clonality went beyond age-matched healthy donors and moved in step with circulating CD8+ T-cell counts. Public clonotypes were uncommon and contracted or stayed stable on treatment. Clonality went up at ibrutinib response and then declined back toward baseline at progression.

Frozen-stored PBMCs produced roughly 2 micrograms of genomic DNA for TCR beta libraries. The chain recombines TRBV28 with TRBJ2-1; maybe TRBD2 (5 bases). This TCR was recovered from a human donor with chronic lymphocytic leukemia. Source: PBMCs, taken after 12 months of ibrutinib treatment. CDR3: CASRGRDYNEQFF. The CDR3 DNA reads TGTGCCAGCAGGGGTCGGGACTACAATGAGCAGTTCTTC.